This T cell receptor (beta chain) was observed in a study of cytomegalovirus exposure and HLA in healthy donors (dated by TCRdb to about 2017). Regarding the complete study: An earlier analysis of roughly 570 of the donors reported over 250 Gb of sequence data and approximately 120 million unique TCR beta sequences obtained from roughly 170 million T cells. Approximately 300 gigabases of sequencing data and around 80 million unique TCR sequences made up an early release that covered around 640 HLA-typed donors. Of the roughly 400 genotyped donors, over 70% fell in the genetic ancestry cluster associated with self-reported Caucasian donors. The aim of the study was to test whether cataloging public T cell receptors could identify signatures of past pathogen exposure. Using immunosequencing, the study profiled T cell repertoires from fewer than 850 subjects and related those repertoires to cytomegalovirus serostatus. Along with the approximately 670-subject first cohort, a separate validation cohort of over a hundred different subjects was used. To predict cytomegalovirus infection status, the study combined high-throughput TCR immunosequencing, statistical association of individual TCRs with disease status, and machine learning. A later analysis re-analyzed previously published TCR beta repertoires from 666 donors and added high-resolution HLA genotyping to study TCR occurrence patterns. The later analysis used no new phenotypic data to find candidate immune exposures, relying instead on TCR beta sequences and their occurrence across donors. An earlier analysis of several hundred of the donors used high-throughput TCR beta sequencing to judge whether each TCR beta V gene segment behaved as functional or pseudogenic. Donor age, sex, ethnicity and CMV serostatus were compiled alongside the repertoire data. A later genetic analysis used genome-wide SNP genotypes for 398 of the 666 donors, treating that subset as a discovery cohort. All discovery cohort repertoires had been generated on a single sequencing platform. Both class I and class II loci were covered by HLA typing, at four-digit resolution. The number of donors typed differed by locus, with about 629-630 for A, B, C, DRB1 and DQB1, more than 500 for DQA1, over 600 for DPA1, and approximately 470 for DPB1. Roughly 5 DR-DQ haplotypes were treated as single units for association and clustering because of strong linkage in the cohort. Across around 400 genotyped donors of the cohort, an average of approximately 240,000 unique TCR beta nucleotide sequences per donor were sequenced, and approximately 17% of those sequences were non-productive.

The cohort was made up of approximately 670 healthy bone marrow donors. At the time of sampling, all cohort members were nominally healthy, though unrecorded immune exposures were likely present. The donor tested CMV seronegative and was one of the 352 seronegative cohort members. Each donor provided a peripheral blood sample, and peripheral blood mononuclear cells were used for TCR beta sequencing. Genomic DNA extraction from the blood cell samples was performed with the Qiagen DNeasy Blood Extraction Kit. The method behind the library was the immunoSEQ multiplex PCR assay. For the multiplex PCR, a mixture combining 60 forward primers for TCR Vbeta segments and 13 reverse primers for TCR Jbeta segments was used. The CDR3 region of rearranged TCR beta genes was amplified from genomic DNA with a multiplex PCR assay. Amplified TCR beta libraries were sequenced as 87-base-pair reads on the Illumina HiSeq System. For the original study's pipeline: In a later analysis, 80 million or so unique TCR beta chains were counted across the 650 to 700 repertoires, and roughly 10 million of these chains were shared by at least two donors. Raw reads were error-corrected and collapsed into unique sequences with a nearest-neighbor algorithm that merged closely related sequences to remove PCR and sequencing errors. CDR3 sequences were aligned to IMGT reference sequences to assign V, D and J gene segments. For a sequence to be retained, a match of at least six nucleotides was required to both a V gene segment and a J gene segment. A rearrangement counted as productive if the CDR3 had no stop codons and remained in frame with V and J, and every other rearrangement counted as non-productive. CDR3 was defined by IMGT convention, running from the second conserved V-encoded cysteine to the conserved J-encoded phenylalanine. The earlier analysis of 500 to 600 of the donors excluded sequences that lacked an unambiguous match to a single V gene segment. An earlier analysis of under 750 of the donors called V segments functional above 56.7% productive rearrangements and segregating when the between-donor standard deviation exceeded 5%. A statistical classification framework was built for diagnosing cytomegalovirus status from the catalog of TCR beta chain sequences. In a later analysis, TCR nucleotide sequences were compared against IMGT/GENE-DB human TR gene sequences so that V and J genes could be assigned. The TCRdist pipeline was used in a later analysis to assign CDR3 sequences and most-parsimonious VDJ recombination scenarios. In a later analysis, every TCR beta chain was defined by the combination of its CDR3 amino acid sequence and its V-gene family, and reads without a unique V-gene family were dropped. As a way to deal with suspected cross-contamination and a sequencing artifact, a later analysis dropped 450 to 600 nucleotide sequences that were highly shared and had low generation probability. In a later analysis, a clonal expansion index was calculated for each public chain from normalized within-repertoire ranks of inferred template counts. A later analysis computed generation probabilities with a VDJ recombination model fitted to out-of-frame rearrangements, and checked the results against IGoR. In a later analysis, TCR-TCR, TCR-HLA and TCR-CMV co-occurrence was scored with hypergeometric tests, and a repertoire-size bias correction was applied to TCR pairs. A later analysis estimated false discovery rates by permuting HLA or CMV assignments 20 times. A later analysis grouped co-occurring TCRs with DBSCAN, adding TCRdist sequence similarity when clustering within HLA-allele-positive subsets. Repertoires with fewer than 30,000 or more than 120,000 public chains were left out of co-occurrence clustering, as were a handful of repertoires with anomalous nucleotide sharing. The source is immuneACCESS, and TCRdb retained only in-frame sequences with V and J called. Part of the clones is not carried over; for the studies checked, unresolved V genes explain less than half of this, and the remainder is unexplained. The V and J calls and clone size were taken over from that table, and D and trimming were inferred from the DNA. Across this sample there are approximately 180,000 clones, with around 70% seen only once. The ten largest account for 2.5% to 3.5% of the sample.

Trimming costs V 4 bases and J 3 bases, and their ends lie 7 bases apart. From its cysteine to its phenylalanine, the CDR3 spans 13 amino acids. The only DNA kept is the CDR3, 39 bases in frame from the first base. The germline V gene (reference sequence) sets CDR1 to LNHNV and CDR2 to YYDKDF. What the work shows at the level of the full study, not this receptor alone: A cluster of highly shared sequence variants was judged likely to represent a technical artifact of the sequencing pipeline. The only immune exposure information available for the cohort was CMV serostatus. A further reported finding was that TCR beta sequences accurately predicted the HLA-A and HLA-B alleles for most subjects in the first cohort. According to a later genetic analysis, donors in an Asian-associated ancestry cluster had fewer N-insertions in productive TCRs than the approximately 700-donor mean. In a later analysis, TCR association rates were found to vary across HLA loci, with the most associated TCRs seen for DRB1 alleles and the fewest for HLA-C alleles. Most TCR sequences were observed very rarely across donors, whereas some public TCRs were present in many individuals. The classifier was reported to diagnose cytomegalovirus status with high specificity and sensitivity in both the original and validation cohorts. Compared with equally common non-associated chains, HLA-associated TCR beta chains in a later analysis were more clonally expanded and had lower generation probabilities. According to a later analysis, parvovirus B19, influenza, CMV and Epstein-Barr virus appeared linked to several top co-occurrence clusters. V-gene and J-gene trimming of TCR beta chains was associated with a missense DCLRE1C variant in a later genetic analysis, and the association was replicated in an independent cohort. Because counts were too low, under 20 rarely observed V segments, including chromosome 9 orphons, were left out of the earlier analysis of some 600 of the donors. Because HLA typing was missing for some donors at each locus, association tests included only the typed subset. Because the 87-base-pair reads could not distinguish some IMGT-functional V segments, including TRBV6-2 and TRBV6-3, those segments were excluded. Linkage disequilibrium might explain the correlated functional status among segregating V segments, but an unknown experimental factor could not be excluded. A later analysis found that most CMV-associated TCR beta chains appeared HLA-restricted, with HLA associations seemingly driven largely by CMV exposure. Presence/absence analyses assumed roughly uniform sequencing depth across donors, an assumption that may not hold. In a later analysis, 16,951 TCR beta sequences were associated with specific HLA alleles at a false discovery rate of 0.05. The authors suggested that the approach could potentially be generalized to other disease states and immunological phenotypes. In vitro tests confirmed that a few of the cytomegalovirus-associated TCR beta chains recognize cytomegalovirus antigens. In the study, around 160 TCR beta chains were listed as associated with cytomegalovirus. The cohort was sequenced for TCR beta chains only, and without alpha or paired-chain data the features that could be detected were limited. Broadly in line with IMGT annotations, most TCR beta V segments showed up in productive rearrangements about 87% or about 30% of the time in an earlier analysis of approximately 640 of the donors. Strong co-occurrence of HLA alleles, especially DR and DQ, made assigning TCR associations to individual alleles difficult.

Concerning this clone: Its antigen is still unknown. Base qualities are not recorded, but no much larger clone differs from it by a single base.

This receptor chain uses TRBV15 and TRBJ1-5; a weak D assignment points to TRBD1 (5 bases agree). This sequence was found in a male donor in good health and CMV-seronegative. Sequenced sample: PBMCs. The DNA sequence follows: TGTGCCACCAGCACAGGGCTCAATCAGCCCCAGCATTTT. Translated, this is CATSTGLNQPQHF.